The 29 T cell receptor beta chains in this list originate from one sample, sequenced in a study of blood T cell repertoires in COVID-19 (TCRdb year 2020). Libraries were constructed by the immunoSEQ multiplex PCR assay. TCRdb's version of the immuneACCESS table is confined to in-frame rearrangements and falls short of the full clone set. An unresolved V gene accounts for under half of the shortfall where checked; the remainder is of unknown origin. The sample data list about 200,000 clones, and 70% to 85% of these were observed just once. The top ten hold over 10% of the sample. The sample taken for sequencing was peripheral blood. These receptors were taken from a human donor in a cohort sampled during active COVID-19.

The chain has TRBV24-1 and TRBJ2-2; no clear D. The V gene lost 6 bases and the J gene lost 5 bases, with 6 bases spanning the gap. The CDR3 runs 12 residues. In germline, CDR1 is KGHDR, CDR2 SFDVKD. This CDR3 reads CATSTETGELFF. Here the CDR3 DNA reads TGTGCCACCAGTACGGAGACCGGGGAGCTGTTTTTT.

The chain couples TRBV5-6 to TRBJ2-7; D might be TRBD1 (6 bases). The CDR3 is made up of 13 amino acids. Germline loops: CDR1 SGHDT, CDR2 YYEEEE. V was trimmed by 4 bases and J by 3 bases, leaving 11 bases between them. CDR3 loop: CASSEGGDYEQYF. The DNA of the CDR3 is TGTGCCAGCAGCGAAGGGGGAGACTACGAGCAGTACTTC.

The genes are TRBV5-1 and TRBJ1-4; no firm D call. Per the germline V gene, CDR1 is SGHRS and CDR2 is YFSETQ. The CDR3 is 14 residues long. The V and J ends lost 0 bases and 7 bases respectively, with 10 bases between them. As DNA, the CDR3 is TGCGCCAGCAGCTTGGAAGGGAGGCGTGAAAAACTGTTTTTT. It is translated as CASSLEGRREKLFF.

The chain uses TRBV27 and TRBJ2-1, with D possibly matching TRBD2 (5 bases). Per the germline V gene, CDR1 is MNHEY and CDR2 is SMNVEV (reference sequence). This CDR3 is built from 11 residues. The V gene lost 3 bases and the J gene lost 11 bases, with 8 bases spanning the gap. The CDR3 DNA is TGTGCCAGCAGTTTTCGGACTCAGCAGTTCTTC. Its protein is CASSFRTQQFF.

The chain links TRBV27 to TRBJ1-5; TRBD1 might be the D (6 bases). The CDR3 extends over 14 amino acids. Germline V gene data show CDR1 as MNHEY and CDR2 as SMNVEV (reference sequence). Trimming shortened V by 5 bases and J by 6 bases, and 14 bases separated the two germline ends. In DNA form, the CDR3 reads TGTGCCAGCAGTAGTACAGGGATCACTCAGCCCCAGCATTTT. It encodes CASSSTGITQPQHF.

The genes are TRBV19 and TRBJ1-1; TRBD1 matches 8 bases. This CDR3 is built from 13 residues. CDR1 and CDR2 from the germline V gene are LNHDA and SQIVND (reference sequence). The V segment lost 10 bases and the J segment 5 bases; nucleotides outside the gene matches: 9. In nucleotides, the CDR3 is TGTGCCAACCCAGGACAGGGAGGGACTGAAGCTTTCTTT. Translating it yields CANPGQGGTEAFF.

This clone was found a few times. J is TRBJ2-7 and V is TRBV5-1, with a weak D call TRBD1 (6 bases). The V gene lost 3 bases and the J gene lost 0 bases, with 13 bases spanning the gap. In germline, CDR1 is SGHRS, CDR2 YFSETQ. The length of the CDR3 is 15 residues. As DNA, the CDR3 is TGCGCCAGCAGCTGGACAGCCTTTAGCTCCTACGAGCAGTACTTC. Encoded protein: CASSWTAFSSYEQYF.

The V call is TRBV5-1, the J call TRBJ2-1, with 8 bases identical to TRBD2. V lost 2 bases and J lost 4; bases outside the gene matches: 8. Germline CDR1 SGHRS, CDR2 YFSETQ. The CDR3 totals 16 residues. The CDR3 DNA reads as TGCGCCAGCAGCTTCACTAGCGGTGGGGGATACAATGAGCAGTTCTTC. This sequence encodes CASSFTSGGGYNEQFF.

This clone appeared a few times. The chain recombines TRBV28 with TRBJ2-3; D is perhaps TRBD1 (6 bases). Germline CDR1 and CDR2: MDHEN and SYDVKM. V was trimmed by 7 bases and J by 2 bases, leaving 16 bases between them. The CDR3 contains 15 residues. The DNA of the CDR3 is TGTGCCAGCACACAGGACAGACATTTCACAGATACGCAGTATTTT. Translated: CASTQDRHFTDTQYF.

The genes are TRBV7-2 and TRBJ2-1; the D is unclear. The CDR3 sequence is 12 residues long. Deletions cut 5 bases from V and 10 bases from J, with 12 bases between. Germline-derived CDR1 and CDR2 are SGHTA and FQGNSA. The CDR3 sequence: CASSGAGQEQFF. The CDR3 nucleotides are TGTGCCAGCAGCGGAGCTGGTCAGGAGCAGTTCTTC.

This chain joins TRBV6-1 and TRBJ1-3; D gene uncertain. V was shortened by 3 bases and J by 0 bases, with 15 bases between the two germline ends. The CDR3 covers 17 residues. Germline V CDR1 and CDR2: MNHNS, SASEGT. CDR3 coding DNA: TGTGCCAGCAGTGAGTGGCAGGCGATTAGCTCTGGAAACACCATATATTTT. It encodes CASSEWQAISSGNTIYF.

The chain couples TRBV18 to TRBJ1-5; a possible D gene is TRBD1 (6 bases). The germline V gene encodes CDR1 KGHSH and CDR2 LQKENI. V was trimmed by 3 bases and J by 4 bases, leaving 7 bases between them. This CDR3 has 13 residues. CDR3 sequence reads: CASSPDRNQPQHF. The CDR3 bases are TGTGCCAGCTCACCGGACAGAAATCAGCCCCAGCATTTT.

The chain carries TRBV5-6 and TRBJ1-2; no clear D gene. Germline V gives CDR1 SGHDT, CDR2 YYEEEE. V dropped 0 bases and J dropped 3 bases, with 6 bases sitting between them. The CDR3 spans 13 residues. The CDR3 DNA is TGTGCCAGCAGCTTGGGGTCGGACTATGGCTACACCTTC. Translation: CASSLGSDYGYTF.

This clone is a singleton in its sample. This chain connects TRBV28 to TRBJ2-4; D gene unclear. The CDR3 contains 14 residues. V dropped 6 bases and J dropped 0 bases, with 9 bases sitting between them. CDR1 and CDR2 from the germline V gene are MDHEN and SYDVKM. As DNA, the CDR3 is TGTGCCAGCAGGCCACTCCTAGCCAAAAACATTCAGTACTTC. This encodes CASRPLLAKNIQYF.

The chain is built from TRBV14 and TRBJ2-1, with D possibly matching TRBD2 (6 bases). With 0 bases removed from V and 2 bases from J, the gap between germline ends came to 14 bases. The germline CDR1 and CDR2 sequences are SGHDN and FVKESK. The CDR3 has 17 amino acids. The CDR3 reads CASSQDVGTWTYNEQFF. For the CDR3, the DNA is TGTGCCAGCAGCCAAGATGTCGGGACTTGGACCTACAATGAGCAGTTCTTC.

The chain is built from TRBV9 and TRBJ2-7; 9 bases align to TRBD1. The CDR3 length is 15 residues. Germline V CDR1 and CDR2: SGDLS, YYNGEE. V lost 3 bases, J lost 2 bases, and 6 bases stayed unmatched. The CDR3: CASSAKGTGPYEQYF. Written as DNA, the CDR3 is TGTGCCAGCAGCGCCAAGGGGACAGGGCCCTACGAGCAGTACTTC.

The CDR3 bases are TGTGCCATCAGGGGGGGAGAGGGGAACCAAGAGACCCAGTACTTC. Residues: CAIRGGEGNQETQYF. The chain couples TRBV10-3 to TRBJ2-5, with D maybe TRBD2 (6 bases). The ends were cut back, 6 bases at V and 0 bases at J, with 14 bases in the middle. The germline V gene encodes CDR1 ENHRY and CDR2 SYGVKD. This CDR3 spans 15 amino acids.

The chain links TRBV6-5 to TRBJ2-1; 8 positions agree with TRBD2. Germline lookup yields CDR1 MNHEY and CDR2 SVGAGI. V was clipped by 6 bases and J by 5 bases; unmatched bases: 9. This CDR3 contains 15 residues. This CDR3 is CASRGLAGGNNEQFF. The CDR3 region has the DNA TGTGCCAGCAGGGGCCTGGCGGGGGGAAACAATGAGCAGTTCTTC.

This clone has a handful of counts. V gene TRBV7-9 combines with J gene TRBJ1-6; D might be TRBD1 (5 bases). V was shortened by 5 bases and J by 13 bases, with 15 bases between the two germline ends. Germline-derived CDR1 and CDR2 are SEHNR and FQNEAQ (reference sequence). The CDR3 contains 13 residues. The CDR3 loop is CASSPLGQMPLHF. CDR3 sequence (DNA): TGTGCCAGCAGCCCCCTGGGGCAGATGCCCCTCCACTTT.

The CDR3 DNA sequence: TGTGCCAGCAGTTACCCGAGCTCCTATAATTCACCCCTCCACTTT. It specifies CASSYPSSYNSPLHF. The chain combines TRBV28 with TRBJ1-6; no reliable D call. The length of the CDR3 is 15 residues. Trimming stripped 4 bases from V and 0 bases from J, with 7 bases between. Germline assignment: CDR1 MDHEN and CDR2 SYDVKM.

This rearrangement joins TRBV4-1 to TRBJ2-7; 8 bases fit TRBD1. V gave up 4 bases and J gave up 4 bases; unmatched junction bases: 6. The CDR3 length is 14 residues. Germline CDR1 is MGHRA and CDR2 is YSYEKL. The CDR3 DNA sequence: TGCGCCAGCAGCCCCGGACAGGGTAGGTACGAGCAGTACTTC. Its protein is CASSPGQGRYEQYF.

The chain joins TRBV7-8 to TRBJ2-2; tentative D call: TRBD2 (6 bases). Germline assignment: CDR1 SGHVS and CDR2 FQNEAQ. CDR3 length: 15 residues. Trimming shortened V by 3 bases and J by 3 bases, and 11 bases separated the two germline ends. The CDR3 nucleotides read TGTGCCAGCAGCTTGGTGGGGAGGTACACCGGGGAGCTGTTTTTT. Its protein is CASSLVGRYTGELFF.

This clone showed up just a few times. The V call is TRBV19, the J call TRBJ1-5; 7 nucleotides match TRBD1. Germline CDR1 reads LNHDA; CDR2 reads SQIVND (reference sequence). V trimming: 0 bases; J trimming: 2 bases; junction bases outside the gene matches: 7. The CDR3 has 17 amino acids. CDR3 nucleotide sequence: TGTGCCAGTAGTATAGACCCAAGGGGGCAACGCAATCAGCCCCAGCATTTT. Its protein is CASSIDPRGQRNQPQHF. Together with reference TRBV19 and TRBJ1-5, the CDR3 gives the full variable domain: DGGITQSPKYLFRKEGQNVTLSCEQNLNHDAMYWYRQDPGQGLRLIYYSQIVNDFQKGDIAEGYSVSREKKESFPLTVTSAQKNPTAFYLCASSIDPRGQRNQPQHFGDGTRLSIL.

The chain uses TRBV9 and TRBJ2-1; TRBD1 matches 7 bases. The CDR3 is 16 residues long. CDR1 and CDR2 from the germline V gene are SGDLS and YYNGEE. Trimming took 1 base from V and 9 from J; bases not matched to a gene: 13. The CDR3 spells CASSVQVGGARLEQFF. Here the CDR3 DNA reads TGTGCCAGCAGCGTACAAGTAGGGGGCGCGAGGCTTGAGCAGTTCTTC.

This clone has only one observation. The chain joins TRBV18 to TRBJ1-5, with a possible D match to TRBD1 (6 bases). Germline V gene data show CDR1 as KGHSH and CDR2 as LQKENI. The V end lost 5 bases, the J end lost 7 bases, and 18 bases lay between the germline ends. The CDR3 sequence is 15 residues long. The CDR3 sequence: CASSTTTGPGQPQHF. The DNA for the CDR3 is TGTGCCAGCTCAACCACAACAGGGCCAGGACAGCCCCAGCATTTT.

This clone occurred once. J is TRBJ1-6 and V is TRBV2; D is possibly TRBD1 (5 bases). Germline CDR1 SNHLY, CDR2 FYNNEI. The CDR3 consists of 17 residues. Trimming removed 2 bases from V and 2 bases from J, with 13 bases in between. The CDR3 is CASSERGGTTYNSPLHF. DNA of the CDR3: TGTGCCAGCAGTGAAAGGGGAGGGACCACCTATAATTCACCCCTCCACTTT.

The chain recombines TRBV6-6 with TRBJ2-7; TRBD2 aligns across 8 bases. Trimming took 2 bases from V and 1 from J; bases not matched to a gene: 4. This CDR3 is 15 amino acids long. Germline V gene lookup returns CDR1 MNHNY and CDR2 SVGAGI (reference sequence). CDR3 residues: CASSYETSGSYEQYF. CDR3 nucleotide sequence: TGTGCCAGCAGTTACGAAACTAGCGGTTCCTACGAGCAGTACTTC.

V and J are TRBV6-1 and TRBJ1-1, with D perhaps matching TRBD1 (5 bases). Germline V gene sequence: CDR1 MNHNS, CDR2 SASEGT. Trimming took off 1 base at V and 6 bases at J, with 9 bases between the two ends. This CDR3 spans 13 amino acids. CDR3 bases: TGTGCCAGCAGTGAAGGGTGGGGCGCTGAAGCTTTCTTT. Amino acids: CASSEGWGAEAFF.

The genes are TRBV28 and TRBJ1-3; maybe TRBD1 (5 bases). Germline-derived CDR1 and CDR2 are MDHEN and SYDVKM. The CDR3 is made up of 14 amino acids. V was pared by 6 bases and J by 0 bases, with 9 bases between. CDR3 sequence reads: CASSRDSSGNTIYF. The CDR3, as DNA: TGTGCCAGCAGCCGGGACTCCTCTGGAAACACCATATATTTT.